This T cell receptor (beta chain) was captured in a study of molecular identifiers for immune sequencing clone quantification. In the study overall: In the replicates, RNA derived from around 18,000 or 91,000 naive CD8 cells was divided into five parts, and four were sequenced.

As for this clonotype: Its target is not known.

TCRdb itself ran the PCR reads through MiXCR, one entry per CDR3 protein. The top ten clones hold about 0.8% of a sample with more than 450,000 distinct CDR3 sequences, about 20% of them seen once. Overall study results and limits: Molecules of identical TCR sharing a barcode could underestimate highly expanded clone sizes. Under 1% of molecules in naive cells, but over 98% of effector molecules, belonged to clones above 20 RNA copies.

Construction of naive CD8 libraries employed about 19,000 to 1,000,000 sorted cells together with 10%, 30% or 50% RNA. The germline V and J ends were trimmed by 4 bases and 2 bases, with 19 bases remaining between them. Germline V gives CDR1 SGHDT, CDR2 YYEEEE. CDR3 length: 16 amino acids. The TCR comes from a human donor in good health. Some libraries in this study had Jurkat cell RNA spiked in. Sequenced input: naive CD8+ T cells from blood, with Jurkat cell RNA spiked in. Subset denoted: FACS-sorted CD8+CD4-CCR7+CD45RA+ naive T cells. The chain joins TRBV5-6 to TRBJ2-7, with D unresolved. In DNA form, the CDR3 reads TGTGCCAGCAGCGTACGGCCCTCTTGGGGTACCTACGAGCAGTACTTC. Residues: CASSVRPSWGTYEQYF.